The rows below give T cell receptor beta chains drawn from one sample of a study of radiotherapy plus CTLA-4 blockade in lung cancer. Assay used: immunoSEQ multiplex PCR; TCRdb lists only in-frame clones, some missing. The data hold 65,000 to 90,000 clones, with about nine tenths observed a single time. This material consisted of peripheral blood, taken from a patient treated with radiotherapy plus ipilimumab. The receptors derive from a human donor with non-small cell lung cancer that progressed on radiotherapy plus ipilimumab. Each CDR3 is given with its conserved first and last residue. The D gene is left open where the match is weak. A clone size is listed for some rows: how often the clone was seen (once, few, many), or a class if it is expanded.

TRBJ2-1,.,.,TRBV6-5,CASSYSGSYNEQFF,TGTGCCAGCAGTTACTCGGGCAGTTACAATGAGCAGTTCTTC
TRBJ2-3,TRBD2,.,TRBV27,CASNLRGLAPRSTDTQYF,TGTGCCAGCAACCTCAGGGGACTAGCGCCGCGAAGCACAGATACGCAGTATTTT
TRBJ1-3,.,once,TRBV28,CASKLGGLGNTIYF,TGTGCCAGCAAACTGGGGGGGCTTGGAAACACCATATATTTT
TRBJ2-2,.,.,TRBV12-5,CASGFSESSLFF,TGTGCTAGTGGTTTTTCTGAATCAAGCCTGTTTTTT
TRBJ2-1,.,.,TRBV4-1,CASSPLGTSYNEQFF,TGCGCCAGCAGCCCTCTCGGGACATCTTACAATGAGCAGTTCTTC
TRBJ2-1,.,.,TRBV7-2,CASSLAVGSYNEQFF,TGTGCCAGCAGCTTAGCGGTTGGGAGTTACAATGAGCAGTTCTTC
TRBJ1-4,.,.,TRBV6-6,CASQGWPNEKLFF,TGTGCCAGCCAGGGGTGGCCTAATGAAAAACTGTTTTTT
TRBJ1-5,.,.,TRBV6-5,CASSYRGDSNQPQHF,TGTGCCAGCAGTTATCGAGGGGATAGCAATCAGCCCCAGCATTTT
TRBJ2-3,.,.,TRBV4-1,CASSQDLALTDTQYF,TGCGCCAGCAGCCAAGATCTAGCCCTCACAGATACGCAGTATTTT
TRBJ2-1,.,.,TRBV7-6,CASSLVPDYTYNEQFF,TGTGCCAGCAGCTTAGTCCCGGACTATACATACAATGAGCAGTTCTTC
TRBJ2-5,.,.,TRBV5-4,CASSLKVGQETQYF,TGTGCCAGCAGCTTGAAAGTGGGCCAAGAGACCCAGTACTTC
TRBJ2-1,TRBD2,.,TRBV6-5,CASSYSSGSSYNEQFF,TGTGCCAGCAGTTACTCGAGCGGGAGTTCCTACAATGAGCAGTTCTTC
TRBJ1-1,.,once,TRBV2,CASSYTGSEAFF,TGTGCCAGCAGTTATACAGGGTCTGAAGCTTTCTTT
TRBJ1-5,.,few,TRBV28,CAGGQPQHF,TGTGCGGGGGGTCAGCCCCAGCATTTT
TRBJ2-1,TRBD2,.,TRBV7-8,CASSEREGLYNEQFF,TGTGCCAGCAGCGAGCGGGAGGGCCTCTACAATGAGCAGTTCTTC
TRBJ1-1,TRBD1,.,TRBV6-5,CASSGQGWTEAFF,TGTGCCAGCAGCGGACAGGGGTGGACTGAAGCTTTCTTT
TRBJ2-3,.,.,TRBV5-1,CASSSIILTDTQYF,TGCGCCAGCAGCTCGATTATTCTCACAGATACGCAGTATTTT
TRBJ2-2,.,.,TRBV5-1,CASGRSDGELFF,TGCGCCAGCGGGAGATCGGACGGGGAGCTGTTTTTT
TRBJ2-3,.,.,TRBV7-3,CASREVGTDTQYF,TGTGCCAGCAGAGAGGTAGGGACAGATACGCAGTATTTT
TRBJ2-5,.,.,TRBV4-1,CASSQYRGAQETQYF,TGCGCCAGCAGCCAATACCGGGGGGCGCAGGAGACCCAGTACTTC
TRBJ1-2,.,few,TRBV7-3,CASSADGRGGYTF,TGTGCCAGCAGCGCAGATGGACGAGGGGGCTACACCTTC
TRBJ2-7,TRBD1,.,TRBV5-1,CASSLAGTGDEQYF,TGCGCCAGCAGCTTGGCAGGGACAGGGGACGAGCAGTACTTC
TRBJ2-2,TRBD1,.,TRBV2,CASSNRDRVLTGELFF,TGTGCCAGCAGTAACCGGGACAGGGTCCTTACCGGGGAGCTGTTTTTT
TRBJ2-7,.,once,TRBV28,CASSFGQFYEQYF,TGTGCCAGCAGTTTCGGCCAGTTCTACGAGCAGTACTTC
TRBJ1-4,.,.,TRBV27,CASSSANEKLFF,TGTGCCAGCAGTTCAGCAAATGAAAAACTGTTTTTT
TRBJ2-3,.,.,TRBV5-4,CASSRPSGPGGDTQYF,TGTGCCAGCAGCCGCCCCAGTGGGCCAGGCGGTGATACGCAGTATTTT
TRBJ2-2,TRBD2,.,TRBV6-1,CASSAWAGANTGELFF,TGTGCCAGCAGTGCTTGGGCGGGAGCGAACACCGGGGAGCTGTTTTTT
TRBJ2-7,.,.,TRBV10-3,CAISSLQAWTGEQYF,TGTGCCATCAGTTCCTTACAGGCCTGGACGGGGGAGCAGTACTTC
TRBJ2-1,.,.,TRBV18,CASSSRGNEQFF,TGTGCCAGCTCATCGAGGGGTAATGAGCAGTTCTTC
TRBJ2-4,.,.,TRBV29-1,CSVDAVMGGKNIQYF,TGCAGCGTTGACGCGGTTATGGGTGGCAAAAACATTCAGTACTTC
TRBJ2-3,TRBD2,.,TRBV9,CASSVVASGSFDTQYF,TGTGCCAGCAGCGTGGTGGCTAGCGGGAGTTTTGATACGCAGTATTTT
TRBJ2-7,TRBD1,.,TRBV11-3,CASSYGTARRSSYEQYF,TGTGCCAGCAGTTACGGGACAGCCAGAAGAAGCTCCTACGAGCAGTACTTC
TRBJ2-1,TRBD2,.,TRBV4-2,CASSQDWGLAGTIYEQFF,TGTGCCAGCAGCCAAGATTGGGGACTAGCGGGAACGATATATGAGCAGTTCTTC
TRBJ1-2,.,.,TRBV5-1,CASSVDGSNYGYTF,TGCGCCAGCAGCGTAGACGGTAGTAACTATGGCTACACCTTC
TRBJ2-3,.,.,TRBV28,CASRQAGSTDTQYF,TGTGCCAGCAGACAAGCGGGTAGCACAGATACGCAGTATTTT
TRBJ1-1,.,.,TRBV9,CASSASMNTEAFF,TGTGCCAGCAGCGCGTCTATGAACACTGAAGCTTTCTTT
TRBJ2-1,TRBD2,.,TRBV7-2,CASSSPGLAGENSYNEQFF,TGTGCCAGCAGCTCACCGGGACTAGCGGGAGAAAACTCCTACAATGAGCAGTTCTTC
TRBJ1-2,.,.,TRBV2,CASTQGSGGYTF,TGTGCCAGCACTCAAGGGTCTGGTGGCTACACCTTC